This TCR beta chain was captured in a study of radiation and T cells in renal cell carcinoma. Profiling relied on immunoSEQ multiplex PCR, and the TCRdb table lists in-frame clones only, not all of them. The repertoire holds about 140,000 clones, around four fifths seen once, with approximately 20% in the top ten. Comments on this clone: Its target is unknown.

Study-level points and caveats: No pretreatment tumor biopsies were available for baseline clonotypes.

Time point denoted: baseline pretreatment blood. As for treatment: 15 Gy SBRT to primary tumor, nephrectomy 4 weeks later. Radiation-treated patients gave blood at baseline, week 2 and week 4. The clonotype was recovered from a woman aged 50 to 60 with renal cell carcinoma. The source was blood, collected from a patient whose treatment included radiotherapy and nephrectomy.

The CDR3 loop is CASSEITDGNTEAFF. The CDR3 nucleotides are TGTGCCAGCAGTGAAATCACCGATGGGAACACTGAAGCTTTCTTT. The chain combines TRBV6-1 with TRBJ1-1, with D uncertain. Germline V gene sequence: CDR1 MNHNS, CDR2 SASEGT. Trimming stripped 2 bases from V and 1 base from J, with 11 bases between. This CDR3 region has 15 residues.